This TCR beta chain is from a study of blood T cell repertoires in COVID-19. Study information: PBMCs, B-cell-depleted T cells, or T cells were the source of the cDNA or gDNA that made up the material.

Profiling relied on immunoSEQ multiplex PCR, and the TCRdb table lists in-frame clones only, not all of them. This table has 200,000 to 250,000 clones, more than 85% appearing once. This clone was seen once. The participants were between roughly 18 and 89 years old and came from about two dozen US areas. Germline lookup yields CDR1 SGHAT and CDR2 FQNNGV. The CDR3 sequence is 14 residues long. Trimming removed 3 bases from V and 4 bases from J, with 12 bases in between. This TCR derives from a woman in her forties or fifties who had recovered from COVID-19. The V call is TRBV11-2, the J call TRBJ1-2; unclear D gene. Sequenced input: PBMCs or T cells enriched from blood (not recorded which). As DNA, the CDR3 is TGTGCCAGCAGCTTCTCGGAGGCGGGCTATGGCTACACCTTC. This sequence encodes CASSFSEAGYGYTF.